The 21 T cell receptor beta chains reported below all come from one sample, sequenced in a study of response to subunit inactivated influenza vaccine. TCRdb ran MiXCR on the RT-PCR reads and lists one entry per CDR3 protein. The table has around 760,000 distinct CDR3 sequences, 11% to 15% seen once. The material was PBMCs from blood, obtained around 15 days before vaccination. The receptors here all came from a man between 50 and 59 years old who received an inactivated influenza vaccine.

This rearrangement joins TRBV28 to TRBJ2-6; the D is unclear. Trimming took off 5 bases at V and 4 bases at J, with 15 bases between the two ends. From germline, CDR1 is MDHEN and CDR2 SYDVKM. The CDR3 loop spans 16 amino acids. The CDR3 spells CASSRVRTVGANVLTF. The CDR3 nucleotides read TGTGCCAGCAGTCGGGTCCGTACCGTCGGGGCCAACGTCCTGACTTTC.

CDR3 loop: CASSSSGLRGQPQHF. CDR3 DNA sequence: TGTGCCAGCAGTTCATCAGGGCTCCGAGGCCAGCCCCAGCATTTT. The chain carries TRBV12-3 or TRBV12-4 and TRBJ1-5; TRBD1 might be the D (5 bases). V was cut by 4 bases and J by 7 bases, with 17 bases left in between. The CDR3 has 15 amino acids.

This chain links TRBV14 with TRBJ2-3; possibly TRBD1 or TRBD2 for D (6 bases each). CDR1 SGHDN and CDR2 FVKESK come from the germline V gene. The CDR3 is made up of 16 amino acids. The V gene lost 4 bases and the J gene lost 2 bases, with 16 bases spanning the gap. The CDR3 bases are TGTGCCAGCAGCCCGTGGGGGGCGCGAAACACAGATACGCAGTATTTT. Amino acids: CASSPWGARNTDTQYF.

This clonotype has more than one count but fewer than ten. The DNA for the CDR3 is TGCGCCAGCAGCTTCACCACGGGACGAATCAGCACAGATACGCAGTATTTT. This gives the protein CASSFTTGRISTDTQYF. The V and J genes are TRBV4-3 and TRBJ2-3, with D possibly called TRBD1 or TRBD2 (5 bases each). This CDR3 is built from 17 residues. The germline V gene has CDR1 LGHNA and CDR2 YSLEER. The germline V and J ends were trimmed by 5 bases and 0 bases, with 18 bases remaining between them.

This clonotype occurred a few times. J is TRBJ1-5 and V is TRBV20-1; D unclear. From germline, CDR1 is DFQATT and CDR2 SNEGSKA (reference sequence). This CDR3 is built from 12 residues. The ends were cut back, 5 bases at V and 0 bases at J, with 5 bases in the middle. This chain's CDR3 is CSASYSNQPQHF. In nucleotides, the CDR3 is TGCAGTGCTTCTTATAGCAATCAGCCCCAGCATTTT.

This clonotype has ten or more counts. The rearrangement joins TRBV12-3 or TRBV12-4 to TRBJ2-3, with D hard to call. V was cut by 1 base and J by 2 bases, with 10 bases left in between. The CDR3 covers 15 residues. CDR3 amino acids: CASSLEAQFTDTQYF. DNA for the CDR3: TGTGCCAGCAGTTTAGAAGCTCAGTTCACAGATACGCAGTATTTT.

The table lists this clonotype with a few counts. The chain uses TRBV12-3 or TRBV12-4 and TRBJ1-1, with D unclear. The V and J ends lost 5 bases and 6 bases respectively, with 7 bases between them. This CDR3 has 11 residues. CDR3 bases: TGTGCCAGCAGTCTTAAATCTGAAGCTTTCTTT. This sequence encodes CASSLKSEAFF.

The rearrangement joins TRBV11-3 to TRBJ2-2; D gene unclear. The CDR3 consists of 14 residues. The germline V gene has CDR1 SGHNT and CDR2 YENEEA. Trimming took 4 bases from V and 4 from J, leaving 10 bases between them. The CDR3 bases are TGTGCCAGCAGCTCCAAATTGCGCACCGGGGAGCTGTTTTTT. Amino acids: CASSSKLRTGELFF.

This clonotype has more than one count but fewer than ten. The V gene is TRBV6-5, the J gene TRBJ2-7; the D gene could be TRBD1 or TRBD2 (6 bases each). From germline, CDR1 is MNHEY and CDR2 SVGAGI. Trimming pared 0 bases from V and 1 base from J, leaving 19 bases between. The length of the CDR3 is 18 residues. The CDR3 protein is CASSYSRPQTGRSYEQYF. CDR3 in DNA: TGTGCCAGCAGTTACTCGAGGCCCCAAACAGGGAGGTCCTACGAGCAGTACTTC.

The V and J genes are TRBV12-3 or TRBV12-4 and TRBJ2-1, with D possibly being TRBD1 or TRBD2 (5 bases each). V was clipped by 6 bases and J by 7 bases, with 10 bases between them. The CDR3 has 12 amino acids. CDR3 DNA: TGTGCCAGCAGAGCATGGGGGAATGAGCAGTTCTTC. As protein: CASRAWGNEQFF.

The rearrangement joins TRBV28 to TRBJ2-5; D is undetermined. The germline CDR1 and CDR2 sequences are MDHEN and SYDVKM. Trimming left V 3 bases short and J 1 base short, with 6 bases between. The length of the CDR3 is 13 residues. The CDR3 DNA reads TGTGCCAGCAGTTTCGGCGCCCAAGAGACCCAGTACTTC. It codes for CASSFGAQETQYF.

In this sample, this clonotype turned up a few times. The genes are TRBV3-1 and TRBJ2-5, with TRBD1 matching over 9 bases. V trimming: 2 bases; J trimming: 3 bases; junction bases outside the gene matches: 4. This CDR3 region has 15 residues. Germline-derived CDR1 and CDR2 are LGHDT and YNNKEL (reference sequence). The CDR3 sequence is CASSQPRTGEETQYF. The CDR3 DNA follows: TGTGCCAGCAGCCAACCTAGGACAGGGGAAGAGACCCAGTACTTC.

This chain connects TRBV2 to TRBJ1-5, with D possibly being TRBD1 (5 bases). Germline CDR1 SNHLY, CDR2 FYNNEI. Trimming removed 6 bases from V and 0 bases from J, with 15 bases in between. The CDR3 sequence is 16 residues long. The CDR3 sequence is CASSGAAGPSNQPQHF. CDR3 DNA: TGTGCCAGCAGCGGAGCCGCGGGGCCTAGCAATCAGCCCCAGCATTTT.

This clonotype was seen at least ten times. This chain links TRBV6-5 with TRBJ2-1, with 8 bases aligning to TRBD2. Germline CDR1 and CDR2: MNHEY and SVGAGI. Unmatched junction bases numbered 10, after V lost 5 bases and J lost 1 base. The CDR3 runs to 17 residues. CDR3 region: CASSLRSGLGSYNEQFF. The CDR3 nucleotides read TGTGCCAGCAGTCTACGATCGGGACTAGGTTCCTACAATGAGCAGTTCTTC.

The chain combines TRBV7-8 with TRBJ2-4, with TRBD2 matching over 9 bases. The germline CDR1 and CDR2 sequences are SGHVS and FQNEAQ. There are 18 residues in the CDR3. V shed 1 base, J shed 0 bases, and the junction held 7 bases outside the gene matches. CDR3 region: CASSLDSSGGIAKNIQYF. The CDR3 DNA sequence: TGTGCCAGCAGCTTAGATAGCAGCGGGGGGATAGCCAAAAACATTCAGTACTTC.

This rearrangement joins TRBV5-1 to TRBJ2-7, with D possibly matching TRBD2 (6 bases). Trimming took off 1 base at V and 3 bases at J, with 8 bases between the two ends. This CDR3 is 13 amino acids long. Germline V gene lookup returns CDR1 SGHRS and CDR2 YFSETQ. The chain's CDR3 is CASSLWTNYEQYF. CDR3 DNA sequence: TGCGCCAGCAGCTTGTGGACTAACTACGAGCAGTACTTC.

The chain joins TRBV7-3 to TRBJ2-5; no reliable D call. Trimming stripped 1 base from V and 0 bases from J, with 9 bases between. Germline CDR1 SGHTA, CDR2 FQGTGA. CDR3 size: 15 residues. The CDR3 loop is CASSLMGRYQETQYF. In nucleotides, the CDR3 is TGTGCCAGCAGCTTAATGGGCAGATACCAAGAGACCCAGTACTTC.

Ten or more counts support this clonotype. The rearrangement links TRBV28 to TRBJ2-3; 10 nucleotides align to TRBD2. Trimming took 5 bases from V and 0 from J; bases not matched to a gene: 17. CDR3 length: 20 residues. Germline V gives CDR1 MDHEN, CDR2 SYDVKM. CDR3 in amino acids: CASSPGLAQPTTTSTDTQYF. The CDR3 bases are TGTGCCAGCAGTCCGGGACTAGCGCAACCGACTACTACTAGCACAGATACGCAGTATTTT.

The rearrangement joins TRBV3-1 to TRBJ2-5, with D possibly matching TRBD1 (6 bases). Germline CDR1 reads LGHDT; CDR2 reads YNNKEL (reference sequence). This CDR3 has 16 amino acids. V gave up 4 bases and J gave up 0 bases, with 15 bases separating them. The CDR3 bases are TGTGCCAGCAGCCCTCTAGCAGGGGAGTACCAAGAGACCCAGTACTTC. Amino acids: CASSPLAGEYQETQYF.

This clonotype was counted a few times. The chain recombines TRBV7-2 with TRBJ1-5; D unclear. This CDR3 is built from 16 residues. Deletions cut 0 bases from V and 0 bases from J, with 9 bases between. Germline-derived CDR1 and CDR2 are SGHTA and FQGNSA. The CDR3 sequence: CASSLAGRNSNQPQHF. As DNA, the CDR3 is TGTGCCAGCAGCTTAGCCGGACGGAATAGCAATCAGCCCCAGCATTTT.

This clonotype was observed once. The J gene is TRBJ1-4, the V gene TRBV4-2, with D maybe TRBD1 (5 bases). The length of the CDR3 is 14 residues. Trimming removed 0 bases at V and 10 bases at J, with 12 bases between. Germline V gene lookup returns CDR1 LGHNA and CDR2 YNFKEQ. CDR3 nucleotide sequence: TGTGCCAGCAGCCAAGACGAGGGGTATGGAAAACTGTTTTTT. Protein sequence: CASSQDEGYGKLFF.